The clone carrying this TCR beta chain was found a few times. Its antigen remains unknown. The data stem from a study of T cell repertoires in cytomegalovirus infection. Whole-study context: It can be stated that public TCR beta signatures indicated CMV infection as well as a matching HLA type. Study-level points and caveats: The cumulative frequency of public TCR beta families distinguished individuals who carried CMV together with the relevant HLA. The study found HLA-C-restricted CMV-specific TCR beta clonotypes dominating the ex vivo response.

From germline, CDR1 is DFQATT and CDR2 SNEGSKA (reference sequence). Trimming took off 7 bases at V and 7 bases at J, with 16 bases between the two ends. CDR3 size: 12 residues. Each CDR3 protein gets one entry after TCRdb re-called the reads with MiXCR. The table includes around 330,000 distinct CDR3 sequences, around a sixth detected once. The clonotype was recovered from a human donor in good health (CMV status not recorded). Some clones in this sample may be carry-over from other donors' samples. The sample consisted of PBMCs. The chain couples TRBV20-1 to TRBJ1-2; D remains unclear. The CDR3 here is CSVPDLGFGYTF. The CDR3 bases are TGCAGTGTTCCGGACCTGGGTTTTGGCTACACCTTC.